What follows describes a single T cell receptor beta chain. The antigen remains unidentified. The sample originates from a study of Graves' ophthalmopathy and Graves' hyperthyroidism. Patients newly diagnosed with hyperthyroidism, under 2 months' duration, were aged 18 to 65, the study reports. Other autoimmune diseases, uncontrolled infections, pregnancy or lactation led to the exclusion of patients. Diagnosis used clinical symptoms, serum thyroxine, TRAb, thyroid ultrasound and orbital computed tomography. Amplification of TCR beta CDR3 regions used RNA transcripts. First-round RT-PCR relied on HTBI primers, and a second-round multiplex PCR came next. TCRdb passed the multiplex PCR reads through MiXCR, listing each CDR3 protein once. Seen here are 1 million to 1.3 million distinct CDR3 sequences, around a third observed once, and the top ten hold 8.5% to 14%. Germline V CDR1 and CDR2: SGHVS, FQNEAQ. The CDR3 covers 13 residues. V lost 9 bases and J lost 2, with 14 bases in between.

Points from the study as a whole: A model built from 13 signatures distinguished ophthalmopathy from stable hyperthyroidism with roughly 90% sensitivity and approximately 82% specificity.

The TCR was taken from an adult man with Graves' hyperthyroidism. The sequenced sample was peripheral blood or thyroid tissue (not recorded which). J is TRBJ2-7 and V is TRBV7-8; D is unresolved. CDR3 protein: CASRPATPYEQYF. DNA for the CDR3: TGTGCCAGTCGACCGGCGACACCCTACGAGCAGTACTTC.